This T cell receptor (beta chain) was found in a study of identical twins. Unmatched junction bases numbered 5, after V lost 0 bases and J lost 3 bases. The CDR3 is 17 residues long. Per germline, CDR1 SGHRS and CDR2 YFSETQ. TCRdb re-analysed the 5' RACE reads in MiXCR, keeping a single row per CDR3 protein. The sample contains about 790,000 distinct CDR3 sequences, 15% to 20% of which appear only once. The sample also formed part of further work on T cells expressing NK-cell markers. This second report adds: There were a handful of donors in whom these clonotypes also led the CD3+CD56-NKG2C+ fraction.

V and J are TRBV5-1 and TRBJ2-3; TRBD2 matches at 12 bases. What was sequenced was PBMCs. The receptor's source is a woman between 18 and 30 years old in good health. CDR3 sequence (DNA): TGCGCCAGCAGCTTGGGGTACGGGACTAGCGGGACAGATACGCAGTATTTT. It codes for CASSLGYGTSGTDTQYF.